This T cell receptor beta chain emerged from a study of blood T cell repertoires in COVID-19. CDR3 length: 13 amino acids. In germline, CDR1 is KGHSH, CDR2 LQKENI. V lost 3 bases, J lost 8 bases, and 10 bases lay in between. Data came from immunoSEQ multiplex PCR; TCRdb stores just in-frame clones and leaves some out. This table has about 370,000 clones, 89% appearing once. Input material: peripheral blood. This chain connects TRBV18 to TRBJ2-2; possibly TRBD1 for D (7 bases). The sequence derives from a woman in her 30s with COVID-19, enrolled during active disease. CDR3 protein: CASSPTGTGELFF. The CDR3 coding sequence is TGTGCCAGCTCACCGACAGGGACTGGGGAGCTGTTTTTT.